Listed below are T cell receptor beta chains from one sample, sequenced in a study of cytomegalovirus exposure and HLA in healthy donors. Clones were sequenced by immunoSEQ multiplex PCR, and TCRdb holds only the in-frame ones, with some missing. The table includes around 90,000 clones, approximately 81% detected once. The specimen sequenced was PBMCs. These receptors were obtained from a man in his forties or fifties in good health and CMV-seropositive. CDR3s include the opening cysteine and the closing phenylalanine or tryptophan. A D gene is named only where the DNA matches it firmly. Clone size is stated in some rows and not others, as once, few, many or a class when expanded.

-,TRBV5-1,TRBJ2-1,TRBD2,CASSLNVREVGNEQFF,TGCGCCAGCAGCTTAAATGTGCGGGAGGTGGGCAATGAGCAGTTCTTC
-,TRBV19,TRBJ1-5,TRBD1,CASSTPGQGNQPQHF,TGTGCCAGTAGTACCCCGGGACAGGGCAATCAGCCCCAGCATTTT
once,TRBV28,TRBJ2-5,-,CASRRGTDKRETQYF,TGTGCCAGCCGCCGCGGGACAGATAAACGAGAGACCCAGTACTTC
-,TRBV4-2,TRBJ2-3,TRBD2,CASRVAELAGGHKSTDTQYF,TGTGCCAGCAGGGTGGCGGAGCTAGCGGGAGGCCATAAAAGCACAGATACGCAGTATTTT
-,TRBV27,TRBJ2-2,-,CASSLAFTGELFF,TGTGCCAGCAGTTTGGCCTTCACCGGGGAGCTGTTTTTT
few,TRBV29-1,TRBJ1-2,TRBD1,CSAGQGGGYTF,TGCAGCGCCGGACAGGGTGGAGGCTACACCTTC
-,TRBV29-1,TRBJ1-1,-,CSVEAGGLTEAFF,TGCAGCGTTGAAGCGGGGGGACTCACTGAAGCTTTCTTT
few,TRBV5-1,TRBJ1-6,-,CASSLGGGEVNSPLHF,TGCGCCAGCAGCTTGGGGGGAGGCGAGGTGAATTCACCCCTCCACTTT
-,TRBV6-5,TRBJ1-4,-,CASSFRGGGNEKLFF,TGTGCCAGCAGTTTTCGGGGTGGTGGAAATGAAAAACTGTTTTTT
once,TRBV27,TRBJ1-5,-,CASRLGGGNQPQHF,TGTGCCAGCAGACTTGGCGGTGGCAATCAGCCCCAGCATTTT
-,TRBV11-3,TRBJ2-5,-,CASSLLASRAGETQYF,TGTGCCAGCAGCCTACTGGCTTCGAGGGCGGGGGAGACCCAGTACTTC
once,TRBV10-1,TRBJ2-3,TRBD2,CASSEVSGASTDTQYF,TGCGCCAGCAGTGAGGTTAGCGGGGCTAGCACAGATACGCAGTATTTT
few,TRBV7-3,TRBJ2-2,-,CASSLSGAGELFF,TGTGCCAGCAGCTTATCGGGTGCCGGGGAGCTGTTTTTT
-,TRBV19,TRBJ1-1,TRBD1,CASSIVLDRGLNTEAFF,TGTGCCAGTAGTATAGTCCTGGACAGGGGCTTGAACACTGAAGCTTTCTTT
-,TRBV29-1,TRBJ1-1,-,CSVERGVTEAFF,TGCAGCGTTGAACGGGGGGTCACTGAAGCTTTCTTT
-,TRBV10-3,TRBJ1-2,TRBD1,CAISESGQEHGYTF,TGTGCCATCAGTGAGTCGGGACAGGAACATGGCTACACCTTC
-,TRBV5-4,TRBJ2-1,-,CASGGTAYNEQFF,TGTGCCAGCGGCGGGACAGCTTACAATGAGCAGTTCTTC
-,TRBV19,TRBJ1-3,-,CASSRNTIYF,TGTGCCAGTAGTCGGAACACCATATATTTT
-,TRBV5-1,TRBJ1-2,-,CASSLDRADYGYTF,TGCGCCAGCAGCTTGGACAGGGCGGACTATGGCTACACCTTC
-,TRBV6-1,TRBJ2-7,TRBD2,CASTFGTSGSYEQYF,TGTGCCAGCACCTTTGGGACTAGCGGTTCCTACGAGCAGTACTTC
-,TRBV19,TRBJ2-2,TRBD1,CASIGQGGGTGELFF,TGTGCCAGTATTGGACAGGGCGGTGGCACCGGGGAGCTGTTTTTT
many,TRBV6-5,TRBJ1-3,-,CASSYGGQPGNTIYF,TGTGCCAGCAGTTACGGCGGGCAGCCTGGAAACACCATATATTTT